One and the same sample provided the 10 T cell receptor beta chains below, sequenced in a study of tissue T cells after allogeneic stem cell transplantation. Regarding time point: mouse harvest day 14 after allogeneic transplant. Mouse grafts combined 10^7 T-cell-depleted bone marrow cells with 10^6 splenic CD5+ T cells. TCRdb keeps only in-frame clones here, not all; method: immunoSEQ multiplex PCR. The sample records approximately 8,400 clones, 36% being singletons. Material: skin. These receptors were obtained from a female BALB/c mouse given C57BL/6 T cells with graft-versus-host disease after an allogeneic hematopoietic cell transplant.

In this sample, this clone turned up a few times. The germline and genes are mouse ones. The part of the CDR3 DNA that was read is TGTGCTAGCAGAAGACAGGGGCCAAGTGCAGAAACGCTGTAT. As protein: CASRRQGPSAETLY. The whole CDR3 region reads CASRRQGPSAETLYF. The rearrangement uses TRBV17 and TRBJ2-3; TRBD1 agrees at 8 bases. Coverage ceases 1 residue before the CDR3 finishes, and the germline J gene fills in the end. V trimming: 6 bases; J trimming: 0 bases; junction bases outside the gene matches: 5. Germline V CDR1 and CDR2: MNHDT, YYDKIL. This CDR3 spans 15 amino acids.

The table lists this clone with a few counts. Gene labels here are mouse ones. From the germline J gene comes the end of the CDR3, since the read stops 1 residue before it. V gene TRBV3 combines with J gene TRBJ1-4, with D hard to call. Germline CDR1 is SNHLY and CDR2 is FYNGKV (reference sequence). V was cut by 3 bases and J by 1 base, with 6 bases left in between. The CDR3 sequence is 14 residues long. The sequenced CDR3 bases are TGTGCCAGCAGCTTGGCCGGTTCCAACGAAAGATTATTT. Residues: CASSLAGSNERLF. The whole CDR3 protein reads CASSLAGSNERLFF.

A note on this clone: Gene names and germline refer to mouse. The CDR3 goes on 1 residue after the read ends, and that part is filled in from the germline J gene. The J gene is TRBJ2-2, the V gene TRBV3, with D tentatively TRBD2 (7 bases). Trimming removed 1 base from V and 2 bases from J, with 8 bases in between. Per the germline V gene, CDR1 is SNHLY and CDR2 is FYNGKV (reference sequence). The CDR3 spans 15 residues. This CDR3 reads CASSLEGGNTGQLYF. The CDR3 DNA, read in part, is TGTGCCAGCAGCTTAGAGGGGGGGAACACCGGGCAGCTCTAC.

This clone showed up just a few times. Germline and genes: mouse. Read data end 1 residue before the CDR3 end; the end is taken from the germline J gene. This chain joins TRBV26 and TRBJ1-5; unclear D gene. This CDR3 is built from 14 residues. The germline V and J ends were trimmed by 2 bases and 0 bases, with 5 bases remaining between them. Germline values: CDR1 KGHPV, CDR2 FQNQEV (reference sequence). The CDR3 region is CASSLPINNQAPLF. CDR3 DNA (partial): TGTGCCAGCAGTCTGCCCATTAACAACCAGGCTCCGCTT.

This clone was found a few times. The gene names here belong to mouse. The read ends 1 residue before the CDR3 terminus; that terminus is restored from the germline J gene. The chain couples TRBV26 to TRBJ1-3; D is perhaps TRBD1 (6 bases). Germline V gives CDR1 KGHPV, CDR2 FQNQEV (reference sequence). The CDR3 is made up of 14 amino acids. V was shortened by 4 bases and J by 4 bases, with 11 bases between the two germline ends. Incomplete CDR3 DNA: TGTGCCAGCAGTCCGACAGGAATGGGAAATACGCTCTAT. Residues: CASSPTGMGNTLY. Given in full, the CDR3 is CASSPTGMGNTLYF.

Concerning this clone: All gene names here are mouse names. The missing CDR3 end, 1 residue past where the read stops, is filled in from the germline J gene. The chain carries TRBV26 and TRBJ2-3; D is uncertain. Germline CDR1 and CDR2: KGHPV and FQNQEV (reference sequence). With 7 bases removed from V and 1 base from J, the gap between germline ends came to 12 bases. The CDR3 contains 14 residues. Incomplete CDR3 DNA: TGTGCCAGCACTCTCGAGGTGGGTGCAGAAACGCTGTAT. This gives the protein CASTLEVGAETLY. The whole CDR3 sequence reads CASTLEVGAETLYF.

About this clone: The gene names given are mouse names. The CDR3 goes on 1 residue after the read ends, and that part is filled in from the germline J gene. The chain is built from TRBV2 and TRBJ2-4; D not resolved. The ends were cut back, 0 bases at V and 0 bases at J, with 1 base in the middle. CDR3 size: 13 residues. Per the germline V gene, CDR1 is LGHNA and CDR2 is YSYQKL. The CDR3 region is CASSQDSQNTLYF. The CDR3 DNA, read in part, is TGTGCCAGCAGCCAAGACAGTCAAAACACCTTGTAC. The full variable domain, rest sourced from reference TRBV2 and TRBJ2-4, is DPKIIQKPKYLVAVTGSEKILICEQYLGHNAMYWYRQSAKKPLEFMFSYSYQKLMDNQTASSRFQPQSSKKNHLDLQITALKPDDSATYFCASSQDSQNTLYFGAGTRLSVL.

This clone was picked up a small number of times. Gene names and germline refer to mouse. The CDR3 end falls 1 residue outside the read, so it is completed with the germline J gene. The chain has TRBV23 and TRBJ1-4; TRBD1, the D gene given by the table, was not confirmed from the DNA. CDR1 and CDR2 from the germline V gene are KGHTA and FQNQQP. This CDR3 is built from 15 residues. The DNA read from the CDR3 is TGCTCCAGCAGTTCCGGGACACATTCCAACGAAAGATTATTT. Protein sequence: CSSSSGTHSNERLF. The CDR3, in full, reads CSSSSGTHSNERLFF.

This clone has a handful of counts. The gene symbols are mouse symbols. With the read ending 1 residue before the CDR3 end, the germline J gene is used to fill in that end. In the same sample, other DNA sequences code for this CDR3. The chain combines TRBV26 with TRBJ2-7, with 11 bases matching TRBD1. CDR1 KGHPV and CDR2 FQNQEV come from the germline V gene (reference sequence). With V trimmed by 5 bases and J by 4 bases, 1 base remained unmatched. This CDR3 has 13 residues. CDR3 protein: CASSRDRGYEQYF. The part of the CDR3 DNA that was read is TGTGCCAGCAGTAGGGACAGGGGGTATGAACAGTAC.

In this sample, this clone turned up a few times. Genes here carry mouse names. The CDR3 end is not reached by the read, which stops 1 residue before it; the germline J gene fills it in. This sequence joins TRBV26 and TRBJ2-4; D is possibly TRBD1 (5 bases). This CDR3 has 13 amino acids. The germline gives CDR1 KGHPV, CDR2 FQNQEV (reference sequence). Deletions cut 5 bases from V and 2 bases from J, with 8 bases between. CDR3: CASSSGPQNTLYF. The CDR3 DNA, read in part, is TGTGCCAGCAGTTCAGGGCCTCAAAACACCTTGTAC.